This passage covers 10 T cell receptor beta chains from one sample sequenced in a study of neoadjuvant nivolumab and ipilimumab in lung cancer (dated by TCRdb to the early 2020s). The sample's time point label, decoded: at surgical resection after neoadjuvant nivolumab +/- ipilimumab. The protocol used for the library was the immunoSEQ multiplex PCR assay. The clones in this table, taken by TCRdb from immuneACCESS, are in-frame only. Not every clone is retained; where verified, under half of the shortfall comes from an unresolved V gene, and the cause of the rest is unknown. The sample yields 10,000 or so clones; 60% to 80% were counted once. The ten top clones hold more than 2.5% of the sample. The sequencing used tumor tissue, collected after neoadjuvant nivolumab, alone or with ipilimumab, at or shortly before surgery. These receptors all stem from an adult with non-small cell lung cancer.

V gene TRBV2 combines with J gene TRBJ2-7, with 8 bases identical to TRBD1. Trimming cost V 9 bases and J 5 bases; bases outside gene matches: 12. CDR1 and CDR2 (germline): SNHLY, FYNNEI. The CDR3 runs 14 residues. For the CDR3, the DNA is TGTGCCAGTCAATTCAGGGGGCAGGGGGACGAGCAGTACTTC. Translating it yields CASQFRGQGDEQYF.

The rearrangement joins TRBV5-1 to TRBJ2-3, with 9 bases lining up with TRBD1. Trimming at V came to 7 bases and at J to 5 bases, leaving 17 bases not matched to a gene. Germline V lookup: CDR1 SGHRS, CDR2 YFSETQ. The CDR3 loop spans 17 amino acids. The CDR3 DNA follows: TGCGCCAGCCGAGGGTGGACAGGGGCCTCCCTCCGAGATACGCAGTATTTT. It translates to CASRGWTGASLRDTQYF. The variable domain in full, with the rest retrieved from reference TRBV5-1 and TRBJ2-3, is KAGVTQTPRYLIKTRGQQVTLSCSPISGHRSVSWYQQTPGQGLQFLFEYFSETQRNKGNFPGRFSGRQFSNSRSEMNVSTLELGDSALYLCASRGWTGASLRDTQYFGPGTRLTVL.

The rearrangement links TRBV4-1 to TRBJ2-3, with a weak D call TRBD2 (5 bases). Germline loops: CDR1 MGHRA, CDR2 YSYEKL. The CDR3 loop spans 14 amino acids. V lost 4 bases to trimming and J lost 5 bases, with 13 bases between them. The CDR3 nucleotides read TGCGCCAGCAGCCTCTGGACTCCTAGAGATACGCAGTATTTT. This encodes CASSLWTPRDTQYF.

This clone is termed medium-sized. The gene calls are TRBV28 and TRBJ2-1, with D perhaps TRBD2 (5 bases). V was pared by 7 bases and J by 0 bases, with 16 bases between. Germline V gives CDR1 MDHEN, CDR2 SYDVKM. The CDR3 consists of 16 residues. CDR3 coding DNA: TGTGCCAGCACCCCCACTTATGCGGGCTCCTACAATGAGCAGTTCTTC. Protein: CASTPTYAGSYNEQFF.

The chain employs TRBV29-1 and TRBJ2-7; D possibly corresponds to TRBD2 (6 bases). There are 13 residues in the CDR3. CDR1 is SQVTM, CDR2 ANQGSEA, per germline. Trimming stripped 0 bases from V and 5 bases from J, with 11 bases between. As DNA, the CDR3 is TGCAGCGTTGAAGAGCGGGGAGTCCACGAGCAGTACTTC. Translating it yields CSVEERGVHEQYF.

A few counts support this clone. The V and J genes are TRBV4-1 and TRBJ2-7; TRBD2 aligns across 10 bases. Germline CDR1 reads MGHRA; CDR2 reads YSYEKL. The CDR3 has 15 amino acids. The junction had 6 bases not matched to a gene; V was cut back by 5 bases and J by 2 bases. This CDR3 reads CASSSLAGVTYEQYF. The CDR3 DNA is TGCGCCAGCAGCTCGCTAGCGGGGGTCACCTACGAGCAGTACTTC.

This clone was observed once. The chain links TRBV11-3 to TRBJ2-5; 7 bases are a match to TRBD2. Germline CDR1 SGHNT, CDR2 YENEEA. V shed 1 base and J 1 base; nucleotides not matched to a gene: 12. The CDR3 consists of 18 residues. The CDR3 DNA reads as TGTGCCAGCAGCTTAGCTTTTGGAGCGGGATGGGCCCAAGAGACCCAGTACTTC. It specifies CASSLAFGAGWAQETQYF.

The chain is built from TRBV19 and TRBJ2-5, with TRBD1 matching over 7 bases. The ends lost 5 bases at V and 4 bases at J; junction bases unmatched: 7. Per the germline V gene, CDR1 is LNHDA and CDR2 is SQIVND (reference sequence). The CDR3 contains 14 residues. The CDR3 bases are TGTGCCAGTAGTGACCTACAGGGGAGAGAGACCCAGTACTTC. Translating it yields CASSDLQGRETQYF. Full variable domain (missing parts from reference TRBV19 and TRBJ2-5): DGGITQSPKYLFRKEGQNVTLSCEQNLNHDAMYWYRQDPGQGLRLIYYSQIVNDFQKGDIAEGYSVSREKKESFPLTVTSAQKNPTAFYLCASSDLQGRETQYFGPGTRLLVL.

The chain joins TRBV5-4 to TRBJ2-5; no firm D call. Trimming took off 4 bases at V and 0 bases at J, with 7 bases between the two ends. Germline loops: CDR1 SGHNT, CDR2 YYREEE (reference sequence). This CDR3 has 13 amino acids. The CDR3 DNA reads TGTGCCAGCAGCACAGCCAACCAAGAGACCCAGTACTTC. This sequence encodes CASSTANQETQYF. The full variable domain, with the rest looked up from reference TRBV5-4 and TRBJ2-5, is ETGVTQSPTHLIKTRGQQVTLRCSSQSGHNTVSWYQQALGQGPQFIFQYYREEENGRGNFPPRFSGLQFPNYSSELNVNALELDDSALYLCASSTANQETQYFGPGTRLLVL.

V gene TRBV4-1 combines with J gene TRBJ2-3; TRBD1 or TRBD2 may be the D gene (5 bases each). CDR1 is MGHRA and CDR2 is YSYEKL in the germline V gene. The CDR3 contains 16 residues. V lost 0 bases and J 6 bases, leaving 16 bases between the germline ends. The CDR3 DNA follows: TGCGCCAGCAGCCAAGATCCTGGGGGAGAAATGGATACGCAGTATTTT. Encoded protein: CASSQDPGGEMDTQYF.